The table lists the clone carrying this TCR beta chain with a few counts. This sample was taken from a study of response to subunit inactivated influenza vaccine. Between the trimmed V and J ends, which lost 0 bases and 6 bases, there was a span of 14 bases. The CDR3 contains 15 residues. Germline V gene sequence: CDR1 GTSNPN, CDR2 SVGIG (reference sequence). TCRdb independently ran MiXCR on the RT-PCR reads; one entry per CDR3 protein. The sample has a few hundred thousand distinct CDR3 sequences; about 10% are singletons. This sample was also put to use in a study of T cells expressing NK-cell markers. As reported in that work: A 5'RACE template switching approach incorporating UMIs was used to make TCR beta cDNA.

Sequencing used PBMCs from blood, obtained on the day of vaccination. This TCR was sampled from a man aged 50 or older who received an inactivated influenza vaccine. V and J are TRBV30 and TRBJ2-2, with D perhaps matching TRBD2 (6 bases). CDR3 sequence: CAWSVRRVGAGELFF. The CDR3 DNA follows: TGTGCCTGGAGTGTAAGGAGGGTAGGGGCCGGGGAGCTGTTTTTT. The variable domain in full, completed from reference TRBV30 and TRBJ2-2, reads SQTIHQWPATLVQPVGSPLSLECTVEGTSNPNLYWYRQAAGRGLQLLFYSVGIGQISSEVPQNLSASRPQDRQFILSSKKLLLSDSGFYLCAWSVRRVGAGELFFGEGSRLTVL.